The 5 T cell receptor beta chains given below trace back to one sample, sequenced in a study of control samples from healthy donors and cancer patients (dated by TCRdb to the early 2020s). The method was the immunoSEQ multiplex PCR assay. TCRdb re-hosts the immuneACCESS table, in-frame sequences only. Its copies lack some clones; in the studies checked, an unresolved V gene accounts for under half of them, and the cause for the rest is not known. For this sample there are 25,000 to 30,000 clones; about 82% appear just once. The ten largest clones take up about 6.7% of the sample. The sample was PBMCs. These receptors all come from a woman aged 55-69 years with head and neck cancer.

The chain carries TRBV5-1 and TRBJ1-1; 7 nucleotides agree with TRBD1. Looked up from germline, CDR1 is SGHRS and CDR2 is YFSETQ. Germline trimming cut 3 bases from V and 4 bases from J; bases unmatched to any gene: 9. The CDR3 spans 15 residues. CDR3 DNA sequence: TGCGCCAGCAGCTCTCGGACAGGATCCCTCACTGAAGCTTTCTTT. It is translated as CASSSRTGSLTEAFF.

This chain uses TRBV7-3 with TRBJ2-2; D not certain. The CDR3 consists of 14 residues. CDR1 and CDR2 from the germline V gene are SGHTA and FQGTGA. Trimming left V 0 bases short and J 3 bases short, with 5 bases between. The DNA of the CDR3 is TGTGCCAGCAGCTTAACAGACTACACCGGGGAGCTGTTTTTT. This translates into CASSLTDYTGELFF.

The chain uses TRBV7-2 and TRBJ1-4, with TRBD1 identical over 9 bases. CDR3 length: 16 amino acids. The trim removed 1 base at V and 2 bases at J, leaving 2 bases unmatched. The germline CDR1 and CDR2 sequences are SGHTA and FQGNSA. The CDR3 DNA is TGTGCCAGCAGCTTAGTCGGGACAGGGACTAATGAAAAACTGTTTTTT. Its protein is CASSLVGTGTNEKLFF.

The chain carries TRBV5-1 and TRBJ1-1; D gene uncertain. The V end lost 1 base, the J end lost 1 base, and 11 bases lay between the germline ends. CDR1 and CDR2 from the germline V gene are SGHRS and YFSETQ. The CDR3 has 15 amino acids. The DNA of the CDR3 is TGCGCCAGCAGCTTGAATCCGGCAGGGAACACTGAAGCTTTCTTT. It is translated as CASSLNPAGNTEAFF. Supplemented by reference TRBV5-1 and TRBJ1-1, the full variable domain reads KAGVTQTPRYLIKTRGQQVTLSCSPISGHRSVSWYQQTPGQGLQFLFEYFSETQRNKGNFPGRFSGRQFSNSRSEMNVSTLELGDSALYLCASSLNPAGNTEAFFGQGTRLTVV.

The V call is TRBV6-2 or TRBV6-3, the J call TRBJ2-3; TRBD2 matches 13 bases. The J segment lost 4 bases and the V segment lost 6 bases, leaving 4 bases of the junction unmatched. CDR3 length equals 15 residues. Germline CDR1 reads MNHEY; CDR2 reads SVGEGT. The CDR3 nucleotides are TGTGCCAGCAGCCCACTAGCGGGAGGGGCAGATACGCAGTATTTT. It encodes CASSPLAGGADTQYF.